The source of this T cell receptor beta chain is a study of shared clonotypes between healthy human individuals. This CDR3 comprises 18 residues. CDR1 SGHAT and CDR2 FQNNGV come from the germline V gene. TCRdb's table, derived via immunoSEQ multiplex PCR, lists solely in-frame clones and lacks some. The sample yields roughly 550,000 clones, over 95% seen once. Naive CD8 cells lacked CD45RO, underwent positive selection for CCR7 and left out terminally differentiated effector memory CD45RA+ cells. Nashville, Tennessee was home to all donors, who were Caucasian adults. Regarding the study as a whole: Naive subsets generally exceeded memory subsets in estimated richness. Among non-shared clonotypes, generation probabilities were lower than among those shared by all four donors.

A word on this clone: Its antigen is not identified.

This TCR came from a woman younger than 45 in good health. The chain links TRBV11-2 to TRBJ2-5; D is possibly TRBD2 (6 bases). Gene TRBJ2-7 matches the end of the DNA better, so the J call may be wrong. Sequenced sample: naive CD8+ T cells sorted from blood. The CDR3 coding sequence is TGTGCCAGCAGCTTAGATTCCTCCCCCCGGGGCGCGGGATACGAGCAGTACTTC. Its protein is CASSLDSSPRGAGYEQYF.